One sample yielded the 15 T cell receptor beta chains listed below, sequenced in a study of graft-versus-host responses after intestinal transplantation. The table came from immunoSEQ multiplex PCR; TCRdb's copy has only in-frame clones and leaves some out. Of approximately 20,000 clones in the sample, around 38% were seen once. Sequenced here: alloreactive CD4+ T cells from a mixed lymphocyte reaction culture, sampled before intestinal transplant. Subset here: CFSE-low proliferating T cells sorted from roughly 6-day pre-transplant mixed lymphocyte reaction (GvH or HvG direction). The receptors here all came from a human patient who received an intestinal transplant.

This clone appeared a few times. The chain links TRBV29-1 to TRBJ2-1, with 7 bases aligning to TRBD1. CDR1 and CDR2 from the germline V gene are SQVTM and ANQGSEA. Germline trimming cut 6 bases from V and 2 bases from J; bases unmatched to any gene: 4. The CDR3 runs to 13 residues. The DNA of the CDR3 is TGCAGCGTCTCCGGGACAGCCTACAATGAGCAGTTCTTC. This translates into CSVSGTAYNEQFF.

The J gene is TRBJ2-2, the V gene TRBV12-5; the D is unclear. The V gene lost 2 bases and the J gene lost 4 bases, with 11 bases spanning the gap. CDR3 size: 15 residues. Germline loops: CDR1 LGHNT, CDR2 FRNRAP. The CDR3 protein is CASGLRVPSTGELFF. Here the CDR3 DNA reads TGTGCTAGTGGTTTGAGAGTCCCCAGCACCGGGGAGCTGTTTTTT.

The chain recombines TRBV5-1 with TRBJ2-2; D call uncertain. This CDR3 region has 14 residues. Trimming removed 0 bases from V and 7 bases from J, with 10 bases in between. Germline V gene sequence: CDR1 SGHRS, CDR2 YFSETQ. CDR3 coding DNA: TGCGCCAGCAGCTTGGTGCCCTTGGTCGGGGAGCTGTTTTTT. This sequence encodes CASSLVPLVGELFF.

The chain employs TRBV11-2 and TRBJ2-6; 8 nucleotides match TRBD2. CDR3 size: 18 residues. From germline, CDR1 is SGHAT and CDR2 FQNNGV. The V gene end was trimmed by 2 bases and the J gene end by 2 bases; junction bases not matched to a gene: 8. The CDR3 DNA sequence: TGTGCCAGCAGCTTAATAGGCGGGGGGTTAACTGGGGCCAACGTCCTGACTTTC. Translation: CASSLIGGGLTGANVLTF.

This chain uses TRBV7-9 with TRBJ2-1, with D uncertain. This CDR3 comprises 15 residues. Germline V CDR1 and CDR2: SEHNR, FQNEAQ (reference sequence). The V gene lost 5 bases and the J gene lost 8 bases, with 19 bases spanning the gap. This chain's CDR3 is CASSPLGSPKDEQFF. Here the CDR3 DNA reads TGTGCCAGCAGCCCCCTAGGGTCTCCTAAGGATGAGCAGTTCTTC.

The V gene is TRBV11-3, the J gene TRBJ1-5; D is uncertain. Germline lookup yields CDR1 SGHNT and CDR2 YENEEA. The CDR3 has 13 residues. V lost 1 base and J lost 4, with 5 bases in between. CDR3 in amino acids: CASSLGRNQPQHF. The CDR3 DNA sequence: TGTGCCAGCAGCTTAGGAAGAAATCAGCCCCAGCATTTT.

The J gene is TRBJ2-3, the V gene TRBV15; 11 positions agree with TRBD2. In germline, CDR1 is LNHNV, CDR2 YYDKDF (reference sequence). The V segment lost 2 bases and the J segment 0 bases; nucleotides outside the gene matches: 4. This CDR3 spans 17 amino acids. CDR3 protein: CATSRTGTSGSTDTQYF. CDR3 bases: TGTGCCACCAGCAGAACAGGGACTAGCGGTAGCACAGATACGCAGTATTTT.

This chain connects TRBV5-1 to TRBJ2-3, with TRBD2 matching over 7 bases. The V segment lost 0 bases and the J segment 3 bases; nucleotides outside the gene matches: 7. The CDR3 contains 16 residues. Germline V gene data show CDR1 as SGHRS and CDR2 as YFSETQ. CDR3 amino acids: CASSLASRGITDTQYF. The CDR3 nucleotides are TGCGCCAGCAGCTTGGCCTCGCGGGGGATAACAGATACGCAGTATTTT. The variable domain in full, with the rest retrieved from reference TRBV5-1 and TRBJ2-3, is KAGVTQTPRYLIKTRGQQVTLSCSPISGHRSVSWYQQTPGQGLQFLFEYFSETQRNKGNFPGRFSGRQFSNSRSEMNVSTLELGDSALYLCASSLASRGITDTQYFGPGTRLTVL.

There are a few counts of this clone. The chain employs TRBV5-1 and TRBJ2-3; 13 bases fit TRBD2. Germline V lookup: CDR1 SGHRS, CDR2 YFSETQ. Trimming removed 3 bases from V and 0 bases from J; junction bases left unmatched: 1. The CDR3 is made up of 16 amino acids. The CDR3 spells CASSWGLAGSTDTQYF. The CDR3 DNA reads TGCGCCAGCAGCTGGGGACTAGCGGGGAGCACAGATACGCAGTATTTT.

This clone showed up just a few times. This chain uses TRBV2 with TRBJ2-3; D is possibly TRBD2 (7 bases). The V and J ends lost 4 bases and 1 base respectively, with 12 bases between them. The CDR3 extends over 15 amino acids. Germline loops: CDR1 SNHLY, CDR2 FYNNEI. The CDR3 loop reads CASSVPRGRTDTQYF. CDR3 DNA sequence: TGTGCCAGCAGTGTGCCGCGGGGGCGCACAGATACGCAGTATTTT.

V is TRBV5-1 and J is TRBJ1-6; tentatively, D is TRBD1 (5 bases). Germline V gives CDR1 SGHRS, CDR2 YFSETQ. This CDR3 is 18 amino acids long. Trimming took off 0 bases at V and 2 bases at J, with 15 bases between the two ends. This CDR3 is CASSLALTVGTYNSPLHF. The CDR3 nucleotides read TGCGCCAGCAGCTTGGCCCTGACAGTTGGTACCTATAATTCACCCCTCCACTTT.

The chain recombines TRBV6-6 with TRBJ2-2; D uncertain. CDR1 and CDR2 (germline): MNHNY, SVGAGI (reference sequence). The CDR3 extends over 14 amino acids. V was clipped by 8 bases and J by 1 base, with 11 bases between them. CDR3 in amino acids: CASRQSRNTGELFF. The CDR3 nucleotides are TGTGCCAGCCGGCAATCTCGGAACACCGGGGAGCTGTTTTTT.

This clone was counted between two and nine times. J is TRBJ2-1 and V is TRBV10-3; either TRBD1 or TRBD2 may supply D (5 bases each). The CDR3 is made up of 13 amino acids. The germline V gene encodes CDR1 ENHRY and CDR2 SYGVKD. The V end was cut by 7 bases, the J end by 9 bases, with 16 bases between. CDR3 residues: CAITSGLTFEQFF. In nucleotides, the CDR3 is TGTGCCATCACTTCGGGGCTAACTTTTGAGCAGTTCTTC.

This clone came up a few times. This rearrangement joins TRBV12-2 to TRBJ2-7; no DNA check was done on the table's D call, TRBD1. TRBV12-2 is a documented pseudogene. This CDR3 comprises 15 residues. The CDR3 loop reads CASRLGPFPGGEQYF. DNA for the CDR3: TGTGCAAGTCGCTTAGGGCCGTTTCCAGGGGGAGAGCAGTACTTC.

J is TRBJ1-5 and V is TRBV19; maybe TRBD1 (5 bases). The germline CDR1 and CDR2 sequences are LNHDA and SQIVND (reference sequence). The germline V and J ends were trimmed by 3 bases and 7 bases, with 13 bases remaining between them. The CDR3 has 14 amino acids. The DNA of the CDR3 is TGTGCCAGTAGTATTTGGAGGGAGGGGCAGCCCCAGCATTTT. This gives the protein CASSIWREGQPQHF.